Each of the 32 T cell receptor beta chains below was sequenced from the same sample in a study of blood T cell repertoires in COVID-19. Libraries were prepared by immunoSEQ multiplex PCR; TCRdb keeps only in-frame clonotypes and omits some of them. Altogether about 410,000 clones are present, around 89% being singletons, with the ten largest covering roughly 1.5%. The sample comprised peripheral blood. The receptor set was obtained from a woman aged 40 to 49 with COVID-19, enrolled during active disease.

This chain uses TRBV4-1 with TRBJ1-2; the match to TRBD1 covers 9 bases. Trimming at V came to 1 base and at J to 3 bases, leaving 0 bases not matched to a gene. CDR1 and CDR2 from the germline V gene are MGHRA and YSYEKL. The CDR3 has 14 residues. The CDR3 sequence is CASSQGDRDYGYTF. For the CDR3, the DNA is TGCGCCAGCAGCCAAGGGGACAGGGACTATGGCTACACCTTC.

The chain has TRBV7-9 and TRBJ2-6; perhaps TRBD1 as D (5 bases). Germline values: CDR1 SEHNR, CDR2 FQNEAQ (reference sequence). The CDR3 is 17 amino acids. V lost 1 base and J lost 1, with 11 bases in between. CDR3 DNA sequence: TGTGCCAGCAGCTTAGGGCCAGGGCATTCTGGGGCCAACGTCCTGACTTTC. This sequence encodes CASSLGPGHSGANVLTF.

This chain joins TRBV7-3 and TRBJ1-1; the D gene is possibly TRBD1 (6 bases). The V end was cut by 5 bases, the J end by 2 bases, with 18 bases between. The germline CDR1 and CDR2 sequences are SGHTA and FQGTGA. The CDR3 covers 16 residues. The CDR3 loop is CASSAVGATGNTEAFF. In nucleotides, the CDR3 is TGTGCCAGCAGCGCCGTAGGGGCGACAGGTAACACTGAAGCTTTCTTT.

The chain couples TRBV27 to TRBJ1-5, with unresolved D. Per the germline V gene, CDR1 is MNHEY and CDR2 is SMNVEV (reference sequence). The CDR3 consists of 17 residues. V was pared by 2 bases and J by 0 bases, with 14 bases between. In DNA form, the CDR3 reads TGTGCCAGCAGTTTACGGGGTGGTGGGGATAGCAATCAGCCCCAGCATTTT. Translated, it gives CASSLRGGGDSNQPQHF.

The CDR3 spells CASSQRGGVYTDTQYF. The CDR3 bases are TGTGCCAGCAGCCAGAGGGGGGGGGTGTACACAGATACGCAGTATTTT. The chain carries TRBV4-2 and TRBJ2-3, with D tentatively TRBD2 (7 bases). CDR3 length: 16 amino acids. The V gene's germline CDR1 is LGHNA and CDR2 YNFKEQ. V shed 3 bases and J shed 2 bases, with 15 bases lying between them.

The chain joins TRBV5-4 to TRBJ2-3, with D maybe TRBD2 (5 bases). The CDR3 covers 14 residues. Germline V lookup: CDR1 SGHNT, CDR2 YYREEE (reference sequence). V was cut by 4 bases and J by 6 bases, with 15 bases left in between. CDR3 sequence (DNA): TGTGCCAGCAGCCCGGAGGCATTGGGGGATACGCAGTATTTT. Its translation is CASSPEALGDTQYF.

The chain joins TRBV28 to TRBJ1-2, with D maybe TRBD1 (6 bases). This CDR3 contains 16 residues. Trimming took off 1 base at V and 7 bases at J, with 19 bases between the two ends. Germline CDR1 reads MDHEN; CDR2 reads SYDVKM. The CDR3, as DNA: TGTGCCAGCAGTTTATTGGCGTTGGGACAAGTACGTGGCTACACCTTC. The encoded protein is CASSLLALGQVRGYTF.

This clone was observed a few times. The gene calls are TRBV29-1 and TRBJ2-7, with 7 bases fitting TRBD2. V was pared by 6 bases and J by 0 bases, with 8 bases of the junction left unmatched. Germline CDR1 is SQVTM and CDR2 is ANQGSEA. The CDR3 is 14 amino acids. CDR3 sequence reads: CSVELARSSYEQYF. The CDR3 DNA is TGCAGCGTAGAACTAGCGCGGAGCTCCTACGAGCAGTACTTC.

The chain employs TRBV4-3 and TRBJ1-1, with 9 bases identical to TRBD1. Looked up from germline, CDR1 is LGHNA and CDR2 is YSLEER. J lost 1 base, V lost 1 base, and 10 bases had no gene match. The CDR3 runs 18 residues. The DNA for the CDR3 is TGCGCCAGCAGCCAAGGGGGGTACAGGGGGCCAAGGAACACTGAAGCTTTCTTT. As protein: CASSQGGYRGPRNTEAFF.

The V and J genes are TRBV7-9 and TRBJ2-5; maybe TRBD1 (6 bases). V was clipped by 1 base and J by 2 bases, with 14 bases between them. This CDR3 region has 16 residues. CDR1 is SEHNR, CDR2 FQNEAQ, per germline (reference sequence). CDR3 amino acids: CASSLGGHEEQETQYF. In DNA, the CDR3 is TGTGCCAGCAGCTTAGGGGGACACGAGGAACAAGAGACCCAGTACTTC.

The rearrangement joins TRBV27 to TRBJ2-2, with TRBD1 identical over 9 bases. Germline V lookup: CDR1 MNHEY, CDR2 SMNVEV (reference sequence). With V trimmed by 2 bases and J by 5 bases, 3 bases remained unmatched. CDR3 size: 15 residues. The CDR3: CASSLGTGKTGELFF. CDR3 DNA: TGTGCCAGCAGTTTAGGGACAGGGAAAACCGGGGAGCTGTTTTTT.

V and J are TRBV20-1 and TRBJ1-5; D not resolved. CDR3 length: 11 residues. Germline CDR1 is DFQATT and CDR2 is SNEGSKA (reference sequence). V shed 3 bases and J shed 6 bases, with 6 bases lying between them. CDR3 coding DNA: TGCAGTGCTAGTAGTAGTCAGCCCCAGCATTTT. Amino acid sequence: CSASSSQPQHF.

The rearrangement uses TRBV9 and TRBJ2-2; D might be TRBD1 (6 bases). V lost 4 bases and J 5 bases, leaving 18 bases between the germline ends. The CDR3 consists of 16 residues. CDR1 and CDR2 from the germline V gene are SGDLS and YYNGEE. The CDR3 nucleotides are TGTGCCAGCAGCCCGCAACCGGGACACGCAACCGGGGAGCTGTTTTTT. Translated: CASSPQPGHATGELFF.

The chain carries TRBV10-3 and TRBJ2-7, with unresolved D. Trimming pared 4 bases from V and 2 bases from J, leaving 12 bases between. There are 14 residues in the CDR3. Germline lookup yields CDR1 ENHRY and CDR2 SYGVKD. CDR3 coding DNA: TGTGCCATCAGTGTATTCGGTGAGACCTACGAGCAGTACTTC. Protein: CAISVFGETYEQYF.

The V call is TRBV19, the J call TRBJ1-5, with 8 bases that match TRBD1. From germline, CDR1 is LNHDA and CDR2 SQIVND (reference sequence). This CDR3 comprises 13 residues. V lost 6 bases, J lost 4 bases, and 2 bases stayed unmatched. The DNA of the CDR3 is TGTGCCAGTAGGGACAGGGATAATCAGCCCCAGCATTTT. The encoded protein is CASRDRDNQPQHF.

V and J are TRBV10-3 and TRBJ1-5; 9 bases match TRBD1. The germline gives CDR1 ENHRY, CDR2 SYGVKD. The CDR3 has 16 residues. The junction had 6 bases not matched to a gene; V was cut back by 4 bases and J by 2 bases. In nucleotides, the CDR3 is TGTGCCATCAGTGGACAGGGGGGCCGGGGCAATCAGCCCCAGCATTTT. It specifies CAISGQGGRGNQPQHF.

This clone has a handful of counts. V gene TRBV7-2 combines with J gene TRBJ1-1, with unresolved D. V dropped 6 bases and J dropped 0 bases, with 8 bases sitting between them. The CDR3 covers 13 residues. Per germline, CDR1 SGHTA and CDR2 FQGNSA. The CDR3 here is CASSTVMNTEAFF. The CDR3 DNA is TGTGCCAGCAGTACGGTCATGAACACTGAAGCTTTCTTT.

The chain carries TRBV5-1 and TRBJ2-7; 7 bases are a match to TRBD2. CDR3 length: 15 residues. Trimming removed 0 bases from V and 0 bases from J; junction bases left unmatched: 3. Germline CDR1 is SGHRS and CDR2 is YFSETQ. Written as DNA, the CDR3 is TGCGCCAGCAGCTTGGACTGGACTAGCTCCTACGAGCAGTACTTC. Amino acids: CASSLDWTSSYEQYF.

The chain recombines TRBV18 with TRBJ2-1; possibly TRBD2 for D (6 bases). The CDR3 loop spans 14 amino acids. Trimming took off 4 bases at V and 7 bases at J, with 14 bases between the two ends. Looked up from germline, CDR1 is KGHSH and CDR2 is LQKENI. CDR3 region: CASSLEGVRNEQFF. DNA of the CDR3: TGTGCCAGCTCACTGGAGGGAGTGCGGAATGAGCAGTTCTTC. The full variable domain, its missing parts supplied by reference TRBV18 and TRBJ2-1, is NAGVMQNPRHLVRRRGQEARLRCSPMKGHSHVYWYRQLPEEGLKFMVYLQKENIIDESGMPKERFSAEFPKEGPSILRIQQVVRGDSAAYFCASSLEGVRNEQFFGPGTRLTVL.

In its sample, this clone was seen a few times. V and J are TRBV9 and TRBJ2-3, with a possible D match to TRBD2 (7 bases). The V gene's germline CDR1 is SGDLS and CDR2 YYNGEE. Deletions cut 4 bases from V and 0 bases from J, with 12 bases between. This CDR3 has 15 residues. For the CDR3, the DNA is TGTGCCAGCAGCCGAGGGGGGGCTAGCACAGATACGCAGTATTTT. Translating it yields CASSRGGASTDTQYF.

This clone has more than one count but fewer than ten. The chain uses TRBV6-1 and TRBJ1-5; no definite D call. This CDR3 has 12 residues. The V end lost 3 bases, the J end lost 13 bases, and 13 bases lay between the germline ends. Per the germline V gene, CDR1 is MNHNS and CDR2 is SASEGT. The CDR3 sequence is CASSDEVQNQHF. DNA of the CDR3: TGTGCCAGCAGTGATGAGGTCCAAAATCAGCATTTT.

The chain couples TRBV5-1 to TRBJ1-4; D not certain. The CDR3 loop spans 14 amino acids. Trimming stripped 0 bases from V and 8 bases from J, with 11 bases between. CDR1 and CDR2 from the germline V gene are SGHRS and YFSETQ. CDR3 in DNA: TGCGCCAGCAGCTTGGATCCTGTACGGGAAAAACTGTTTTTT. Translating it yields CASSLDPVREKLFF.

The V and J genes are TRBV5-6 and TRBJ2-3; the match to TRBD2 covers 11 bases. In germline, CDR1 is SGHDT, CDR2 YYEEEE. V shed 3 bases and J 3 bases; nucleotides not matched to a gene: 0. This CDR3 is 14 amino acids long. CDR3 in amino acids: CASSSSGGTDTQYF. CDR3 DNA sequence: TGTGCCAGCAGCTCTAGCGGGGGGACAGATACGCAGTATTTT.

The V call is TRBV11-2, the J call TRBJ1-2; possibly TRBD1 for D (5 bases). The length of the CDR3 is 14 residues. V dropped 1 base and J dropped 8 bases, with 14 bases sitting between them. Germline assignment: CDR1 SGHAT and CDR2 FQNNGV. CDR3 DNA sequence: TGTGCCAGCAGCTTAGGTCAGGGCAGAGACGGCTACACCTTC. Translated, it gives CASSLGQGRDGYTF.

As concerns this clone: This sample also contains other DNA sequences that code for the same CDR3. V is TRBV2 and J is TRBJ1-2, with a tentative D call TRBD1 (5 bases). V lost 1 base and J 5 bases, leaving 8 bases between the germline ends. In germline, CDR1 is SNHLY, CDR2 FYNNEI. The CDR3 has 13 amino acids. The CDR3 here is CASSEVRGYGYTF. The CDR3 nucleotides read TGTGCCAGCAGTGAAGTGCGGGGGTATGGCTACACCTTC. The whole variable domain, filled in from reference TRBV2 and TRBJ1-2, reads EPEVTQTPSHQVTQMGQEVILRCVPISNHLYFYWYRQILGQKVEFLVSFYNNEISEKSEIFDDQFSVERPDGSNFTLKIRSTKLEDSAMYFCASSEVRGYGYTFGSGTRLTVV.

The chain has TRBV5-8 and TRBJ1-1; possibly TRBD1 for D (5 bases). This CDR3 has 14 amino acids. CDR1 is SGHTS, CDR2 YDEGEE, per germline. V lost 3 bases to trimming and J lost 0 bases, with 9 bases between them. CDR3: CASSYPGMNTEAFF. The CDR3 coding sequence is TGTGCCAGCAGCTACCCAGGGATGAACACTGAAGCTTTCTTT.

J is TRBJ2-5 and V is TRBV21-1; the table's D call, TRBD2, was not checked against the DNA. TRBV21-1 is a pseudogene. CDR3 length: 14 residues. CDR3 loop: CASSKGVRGETQYF. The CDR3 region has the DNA TGTGCCAGCAGCAAAGGGGTGAGAGGAGAGACCCAGTACTTC.

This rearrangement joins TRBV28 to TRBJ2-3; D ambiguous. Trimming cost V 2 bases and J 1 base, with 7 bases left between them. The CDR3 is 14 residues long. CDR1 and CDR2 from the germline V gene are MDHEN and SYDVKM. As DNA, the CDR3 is TGTGCCAGCAGTTTAGCCAGGCGCACAGATACGCAGTATTTT. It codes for CASSLARRTDTQYF.

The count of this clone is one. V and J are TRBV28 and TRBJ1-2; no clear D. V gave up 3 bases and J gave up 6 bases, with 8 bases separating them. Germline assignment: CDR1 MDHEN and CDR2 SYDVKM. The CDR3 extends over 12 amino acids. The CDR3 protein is CASSLRRDGYTF. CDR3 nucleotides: TGTGCCAGCAGTTTGCGGCGGGATGGCTACACCTTC.

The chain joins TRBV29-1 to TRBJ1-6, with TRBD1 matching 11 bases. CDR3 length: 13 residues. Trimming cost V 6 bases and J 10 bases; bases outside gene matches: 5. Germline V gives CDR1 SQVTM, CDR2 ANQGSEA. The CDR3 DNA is TGCAGCGTGGGGGGACAGGGGGGATCACCCCTCCACTTT. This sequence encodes CSVGGQGGSPLHF. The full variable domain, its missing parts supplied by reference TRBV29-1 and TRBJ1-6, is SAVISQKPSRDICQRGTSLTIQCQVDSQVTMMFWYRQQPGQSLTLIATANQGSEATYESGFVIDKFPISRPNLTFSTLTVSNMSPEDSSIYLCSVGGQGGSPLHFGNGTRLTVT.

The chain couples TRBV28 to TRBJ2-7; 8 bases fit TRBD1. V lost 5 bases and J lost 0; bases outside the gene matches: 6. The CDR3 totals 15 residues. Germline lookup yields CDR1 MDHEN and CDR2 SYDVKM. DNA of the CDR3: TGTGCCAGCAGTCCCATGGGACAGGTCTCCTACGAGCAGTACTTC. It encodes CASSPMGQVSYEQYF.

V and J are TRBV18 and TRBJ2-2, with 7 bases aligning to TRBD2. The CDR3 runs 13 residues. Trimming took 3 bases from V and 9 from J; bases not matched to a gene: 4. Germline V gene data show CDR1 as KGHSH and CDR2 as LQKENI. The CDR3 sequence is CASSPGRDRELFF. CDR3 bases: TGTGCCAGCTCACCGGGGAGGGATCGGGAGCTGTTTTTT.